The rows below give T cell receptor beta chains drawn from one sample of a study of PD-L1 blockade in urothelial cancer. Data came from immunoSEQ multiplex PCR; TCRdb stores just in-frame clones and leaves some out. Of tens of thousands of clones listed, around 83% were seen once; the top ten hold about 31%. The sequences come from PBMCs, collected around atezolizumab (anti-PD-L1) treatment. The receptors stem from a man in his fifties or sixties with urothelial cancer. Both conserved end residues are part of each CDR3. A D gene is named only where the DNA matches it firmly. Only some rows state a clone size, as once, few, many or a class for expanded clones.

v_gene	j_gene	abundance	d_gene	CDR3aa	CDR3nt
TRBV2	TRBJ1-2	few	NA	CASRGPAGASGYTF	TGTGCCAGCAGGGGGCCGGCAGGGGCTAGCGGCTACACCTTC
TRBV5-1	TRBJ1-3	NA	NA	CASSYSPDSGNTIYF	TGCGCCAGCAGCTACTCGCCCGACTCTGGAAACACCATATATTTT
TRBV30	TRBJ1-5	NA	NA	CAWSPEHVRQPQHF	TGTGCCTGGAGTCCAGAACATGTCCGCCAGCCCCAGCATTTT
TRBV6-6	TRBJ1-6	NA	TRBD1	CASGRDSSNSPLHF	TGTGCCAGCGGGCGGGACAGCTCCAATTCACCCCTCCACTTT
TRBV10-3	TRBJ2-7	NA	TRBD2	CAISESMASGDLNEQYF	TGTGCCATCAGTGAGTCGATGGCTAGCGGGGACCTCAACGAGCAGTACTTC
TRBV20-1	TRBJ1-2	NA	NA	CSAQEPHGYTF	TGCAGTGCGCAGGAACCCCATGGCTACACCTTC
TRBV2	TRBJ1-2	NA	TRBD1	CASSGQGASYGYTF	TGTGCCAGCAGTGGACAGGGAGCTTCCTATGGCTACACCTTC
TRBV7-2	TRBJ2-7	NA	NA	CASSRSHEQYF	TGTGCCTCAAGCCGGAGTCACGAGCAGTACTTC
TRBV5-4	TRBJ2-3	NA	NA	CASGDGRALPDTQYF	TGTGCCAGCGGTGACGGCAGGGCCCTCCCAGATACGCAGTATTTT
TRBV6-5	TRBJ1-6	few	NA	CASSYTRGTNSPLHF	TGTGCCAGCAGCTATACGAGGGGGACTAATTCACCCCTCCACTTT
TRBV6-1	TRBJ2-3	NA	TRBD1	CASSVSTGGRTDTQYF	TGTGCCAGCAGTGTATCGACAGGGGGAAGAACAGATACGCAGTATTTT
TRBV4-1	TRBJ1-4	few	NA	CASSRPDRNEKLFF	TGCGCCAGCAGCCGGCCCGACAGGAATGAAAAACTGTTTTTT
TRBV2	TRBJ1-1	NA	TRBD1	CATVGQGRPEAFF	TGTGCCACGGTGGGACAGGGGAGGCCTGAAGCTTTCTTT
TRBV5-1	TRBJ2-2	NA	NA	CASSLDISNTGELFF	TGCGCCAGCAGCCTGGACATCTCGAACACCGGGGAGCTGTTTTTT
TRBV4-1	TRBJ1-1	NA	NA	CASSQLQGHSEAFF	TGCGCCAGCAGCCAACTCCAGGGACACTCTGAAGCTTTCTTT
TRBV6-6	TRBJ1-4	NA	NA	CATTDSEKLFF	TGTGCCACGACGGACAGTGAAAAACTGTTTTTT
TRBV5-1	TRBJ2-6	NA	TRBD1	CASSWTGTGGRVSGANVLTF	TGCGCCAGCAGCTGGACCGGGACAGGGGGTCGGGTATCTGGGGCCAACGTCCTGACTTTC
TRBV30	TRBJ2-7	NA	TRBD2	CAWRLAGINEQYF	TGTGCCTGGAGACTAGCGGGAATCAACGAGCAGTACTTC
TRBV18	TRBJ2-7	NA	TRBD1	CASSLGQGAGEQYF	TGTGCCAGCTCACTGGGACAGGGGGCGGGGGAGCAGTACTTC
TRBV4-1	TRBJ2-3	NA	TRBD2	CASSQGLAGLTDTQYF	TGCGCCAGCAGCCAGGGACTAGCGGGCCTCACAGATACGCAGTATTTT
TRBV7-2	TRBJ1-4	NA	NA	CASSLVGQNNEKLFF	TGTGCCAGCAGCTTAGTGGGCCAGAATAATGAAAAACTGTTTTTT
TRBV18	TRBJ1-5	NA	NA	CASSPLSNQPQHF	TGTGCCAGCTCACCCCTTAGCAATCAGCCCCAGCATTTT
TRBV6-4	TRBJ2-1	NA	TRBD2	CASSDGSGGLSEQFF	TGTGCCAGCAGTGACGGTAGCGGGGGTTTATCTGAGCAGTTCTTC
TRBV10-3	TRBJ1-4	once	NA	CAISDPGTTNEKLFF	TGTGCCATCAGTGACCCAGGGACAACTAATGAAAAACTGTTTTTT
TRBV5-4	TRBJ2-7	NA	TRBD1	CASSGQGYEQYF	TGTGCCAGCAGCGGACAGGGCTACGAGCAGTACTTC
TRBV18	TRBJ1-1	NA	TRBD1	CASSLGGTGTGNTEAFF	TGTGCCAGCTCACTTGGGGGCACCGGGACAGGGAACACTGAAGCTTTCTTT
TRBV5-8	TRBJ2-7	NA	NA	CASSNRVVASEQYF	TGTGCCAGCAGTAACAGGGTAGTCGCGTCTGAGCAGTACTTC
TRBV29-1	TRBJ1-1	NA	TRBD1	CSVARGQGNTEAFF	TGCAGCGTTGCCCGAGGACAGGGGAACACTGAAGCTTTCTTT
TRBV5-6	TRBJ2-7	once	TRBD2	CASSFGTSGIYEQYF	TGTGCCAGCAGCTTCGGGACTAGCGGCATCTACGAGCAGTACTTC
TRBV18	TRBJ1-1	few	TRBD1	CASSRQGADTEAFF	TGTGCCAGCTCACGCCAGGGGGCGGACACTGAAGCTTTCTTT
TRBV2	TRBJ1-5	NA	NA	CASSEGAGSNQPQHF	TGTGCCAGCAGTGAAGGGGCAGGGAGCAATCAGCCCCAGCATTTT
TRBV4-3	TRBJ2-7	NA	TRBD1	CASSQDTGTGSYEQYF	TGCGCCAGCAGCCAAGATACCGGGACAGGTTCCTACGAGCAGTACTTC
TRBV19	TRBJ2-2	NA	TRBD2	CANNLMWSSGRAKLGELFF	TGTGCCAATAACCTCATGTGGTCTAGCGGGAGGGCCAAGCTCGGGGAGCTGTTTTTT
TRBV2	TRBJ1-6	NA	TRBD1	CASLGQGGSPLHF	TGTGCCAGCCTGGGACAGGGTGGCTCACCCCTCCACTTT
TRBV23-1	TRBJ2-5	NA	TRBD1	CASSQGQAYQETQYF	TGCGCCAGCAGTCAAGGACAGGCGTACCAAGAGACCCAGTACTTC
TRBV6-5	TRBJ2-3	NA	TRBD2	CASNGGGQTDTQYF	TGTGCCAGCAACGGCGGGGGGCAGACAGATACGCAGTATTTT
TRBV6-5	TRBJ2-7	NA	TRBD1	CASSYSTGGVYEQYF	TGTGCCAGCAGTTACTCGACAGGGGGCGTCTACGAGCAGTACTTC
TRBV2	TRBJ2-5	NA	TRBD2	CASSPAGGRRETQYF	TGTGCCAGCAGTCCAGCGGGGGGGCGGCGAGAGACCCAGTACTTC
TRBV5-6	TRBJ2-7	NA	NA	CASSKNTGIEQYF	TGTGCCAGCAGCAAGAATACAGGGATCGAGCAGTACTTC
TRBV29-1	TRBJ2-5	NA	NA	CSVDSGRVQETQYF	TGCAGCGTTGATAGTGGCAGGGTCCAGGAGACCCAGTACTTC
TRBV18	TRBJ1-1	NA	NA	CASSPSRQALGAFF	TGTGCCAGCTCACCATCCCGACAGGCCCTTGGGGCTTTCTTT
TRBV4-2	TRBJ1-4	NA	TRBD1	CASSPGTGPPEKLFF	TGTGCCAGCAGCCCAGGGACAGGCCCTCCTGAAAAACTGTTTTTT
TRBV30	TRBJ2-1	NA	TRBD2	CAWTRGRGLHEQFF	TGTGCCTGGACGCGCGGGAGGGGCCTACATGAGCAGTTCTTC